The clone carrying this T cell receptor (beta chain) was detected only once. The antigen is not known. Repertoires were generated with immunoSEQ multiplex PCR, while TCRdb's copy carries only in-frame clones and drops some. Seen here are around 92,000 clones, under 95% observed once, and the top ten hold roughly 4%. The sample belongs to a study of T cells in localized non-small cell lung cancer. Study findings and constraints: The study sequenced only one region of the tumor. As a result, intratumor heterogeneity could not be excluded and remains possible. Median detection of top 100 tumor clones in adjacent lung was roughly 61 clones.

The V and J ends lost 0 bases and 7 bases respectively, with 4 bases between them. Per the germline V gene, CDR1 is SGHTS and CDR2 is YDEGEE. The CDR3 runs to 11 residues. This rearrangement joins TRBV5-8 to TRBJ1-1; D gene uncertain. Sequenced material: PBMCs, taken before any cancer treatment. The origin of this receptor is a woman aged 40-69 years with stage II squamous cell lung carcinoma. The CDR3 loop reads CASSLEVEAFF. The CDR3, as DNA: TGTGCCAGCAGCTTGGAGGTTGAAGCTTTCTTT.